Included here is one T cell receptor beta chain sequence, with context. Its specificity is unknown. The sample comes from a study of beta chain features in type 1 diabetes. Study results and limitations: A cDNA-based sequencing approach could over-represent cells with high TCR expression.

The CDR3 is 15 residues long. Germline lookup yields CDR1 PRHDT and CDR2 FYEKMQ (reference sequence). With 2 bases clipped from V and 1 base from J, the junction kept 3 bases outside the gene matches. Every bit of the isolated RNA underwent reverse transcription, so sequencing read expressed TCRB transcripts. Measured with immunoSEQ multiplex PCR; TCRdb has only the in-frame clones, and not every one. The sample yields under 450,000 clones, approximately 15% seen once. The sequence was obtained from a woman between 18 and 29 years old in good health. The sequencing sample was made of naive CD4+ T cells from blood. The rearrangement links TRBV13 to TRBJ1-1, with 8 positions matching TRBD1. The CDR3 protein is CASSLRDRGNTEAFF. CDR3 DNA sequence: TGTGCCAGCAGCTTAAGAGACAGGGGGAACACTGAAGCTTTCTTT. The full variable domain, with the rest looked up from reference TRBV13 and TRBJ1-1, is AAGVIQSPRHLIKEKRETATLKCYPIPRHDTVYWYQQGPGQDPQFLISFYEKMQSDKGSIPDRFSAQQFSDYHSELNMSSLELGDSALYFCASSLRDRGNTEAFFGQGTRLTVV.